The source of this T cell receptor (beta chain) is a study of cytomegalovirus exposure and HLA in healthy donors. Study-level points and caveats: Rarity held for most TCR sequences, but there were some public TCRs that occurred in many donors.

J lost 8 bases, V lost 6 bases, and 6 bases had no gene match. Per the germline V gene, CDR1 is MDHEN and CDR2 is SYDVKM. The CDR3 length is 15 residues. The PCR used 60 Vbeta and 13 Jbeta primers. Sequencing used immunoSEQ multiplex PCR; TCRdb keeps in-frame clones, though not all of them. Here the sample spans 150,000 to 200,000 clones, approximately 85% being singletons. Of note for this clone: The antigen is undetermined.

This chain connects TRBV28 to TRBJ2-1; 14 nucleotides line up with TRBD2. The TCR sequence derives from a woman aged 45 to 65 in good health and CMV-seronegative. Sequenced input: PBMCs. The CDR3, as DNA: TGTGCCAGCAGCCGGACTAGCGGGAGGACCCATGAGCAGTTCTTC. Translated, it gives CASSRTSGRTHEQFF. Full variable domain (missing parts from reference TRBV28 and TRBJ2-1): DVKVTQSSRYLVKRTGEKVFLECVQDMDHENMFWYRQDPGLGLRLIYFSYDVKMKEKGDIPEGYSVSREKKERFSLILESASTNQTSMYLCASSRTSGRTHEQFFGPGTRLTVL.